Listed here is a single TCR beta chain. Antigen: not known. Its ends do not fully match the called genes, so a read error is possible. This specimen comes from a study of tumor-infiltrating lymphocytes in primary liver carcinoma. The wider study: Patients' primary liver carcinoma was surgically resected. The number of productive TCRbeta reads per sample ranged from roughly 3.5 to 7.13 million and was similar across tissue types.

RNA was extracted from whole blood without cell sorting, alongside germline DNA. The CDR3 extends over 15 amino acids. Overall study results and limits: A significantly higher top-250-clone fraction was found in tumors than in blood (p = 0.039).

A primer in the constant region served to generate TCR beta cDNA from approximately 500 ng of total RNA. Three-round nested multiplex PCR performed with slightly modified ARM-PCR produced the TCR beta libraries. A C-beta reverse primer and TRBV1-TRBV30 forward primers served in each of the first two PCR rounds, at around 10 cycles apiece. TCRdb recomputed calls from the multiplex PCR reads with MiXCR, one row per CDR3 protein. In the table there are 330,000 or so distinct CDR3 sequences, roughly two thirds of which are singletons. Sequenced material: peripheral blood. The rearrangement uses TRBV12-3 or TRBV12-4 and TRBJ1-2, with 11 bases matching TRBD1. The receptor comes from a man aged 40-49 years with primary liver carcinoma and hepatitis B virus infection. The CDR3 is CASSLGQGANCGYTF. The CDR3 coding sequence is TGCGCCAGCAGCCTCGGACAGGGGGCAAACTGTGGCTACACCTTC.